Sequencing of this T cell receptor (beta chain) was carried out in a study of cytomegalovirus exposure and HLA in healthy donors (dated by TCRdb to about 2017). Regarding the complete study: The 550 to 750 repertoires of the first cohort and the 120 or so validation repertoires were produced on the same platform, according to a later analysis. The study aimed to test whether cataloging public T cell receptors could reveal signatures of past pathogen exposure. A separate validation cohort of approximately 120 different subjects was used in addition to the approximately 700-subject first cohort. High-throughput TCR immunosequencing, statistical association of individual TCRs with disease status, and machine learning were combined to predict cytomegalovirus infection status. Summary of the overall study and its limitations: In vitro tests confirmed that a few of the cytomegalovirus-associated TCR beta chains recognize cytomegalovirus antigens. Cytomegalovirus status was reported to be diagnosed by the classifier with high specificity and sensitivity in both the original and validation cohorts. Most TCR sequences were seen in very few donors, while some public TCRs were found in many individuals. A total of 150 or so TCR beta chains were listed by the study as associated with cytomegalovirus. Subsequent analysis determined that TCRs grouped into clusters in the first cohort also showed a tendency toward co-occurrence across the 90 to 150 validation repertoires, and approximately 94% of cluster scores exceeded 0. The authors suggested that the approach could potentially be generalized to other disease states and immunological phenotypes. A later analysis lacked HLA typing for the validation cohort, so it scored co-occurrence in that cohort across all 130 or so repertoires.

Including cysteine and phenylalanine, the CDR3 has 17 amino acids. Only CDR3 DNA remains: 51 bases, in frame from the first base. V loses 5 bases at its end and J loses 2 bases; junction bases beyond the gene matches: 8. CDR1 and CDR2 are drawn from the germline V gene: SGHTA, FQGNSA. Libraries were prepared through the immunoSEQ multiplex PCR assay. The authors' analysis ran thus. To diagnose cytomegalovirus status from the catalog of TCR beta chain sequences, a statistical classification framework was built. TCRdb provides this immuneACCESS table in a form limited to in-frame rearrangements. Some clones are lacking; in checked studies, under half of them reflect an unresolved V gene, and why the rest are absent is not known. V, J and clone size are taken as reported in that table, and D and trimming were inferred from the DNA itself. For this sample there are tens of thousands of clones; 85% to 90% appear just once. Together, the top ten hold around 1.7% of the sample.

The donors were included in the validation cohort of 100 to 150 subjects, a group kept apart from the approximately 690-subject first cohort. Concerning this clone itself: No cognate antigen has been identified for it. Within one base of it there is no much larger clone, and no base qualities were kept.

Sample: PBMCs. The clonotype comes from a woman aged 18-35 years in good health and CMV-seronegative. The chain couples TRBV7-2 to TRBJ2-7; a stretch of 14 junction bases matches TRBD2. The CDR3 amino acid sequence is: CASSLGLAGESTYEQYF. The sequenced DNA: TGTGCCAGCAGCCTGGGACTAGCGGGGGAAAGCACCTACGAGCAGTACTTC. The variable domain in full, with residues beyond the CDR3 obtained from the reference TRBV7-2 and TRBJ2-7 genes, is GAGVSQSPSNKVTEKGKDVELRCDPISGHTALYWYRQSLGQGLEFLIYFQGNSAPDKSGLPSDRFSAERTGGSVSTLTIQRTQQEDSAVYLCASSLGLAGESTYEQYFGPGTRLTVT.